Listed here are 32 T cell receptor beta chains from one sample, sequenced in a study of T cells in women clearing cervical HPV infection. Only in-frame clones appear in the TCRdb table, and some are missing; sequencing was by immunoSEQ multiplex PCR. The specimen's table records approximately 41,000 clones. The sequenced material came from blood buffy coat. The receptors shown here come from a woman between 18 and 70 years old with a cervical HPV16 infection that either progressed to CIN3+ or cleared (not recorded which).

Comment on this clone: Read data end 3 residues before the CDR3 end; the end is taken from the germline J gene. The V and J genes are TRBV7-8 and TRBJ1-1; TRBD1 aligns across 9 bases. Per germline, CDR1 SGHVS and CDR2 FQNEAQ. The junction had 5 bases not matched to a gene; V was cut back by 5 bases and J by 4 bases. CDR3 length equals 14 residues. Partial CDR3 DNA: TGTGCCAGCAGCCTCGGACAGGGGTCCACTGAA. It is translated as CASSLGQGSTE. The whole CDR3 is CASSLGQGSTEAFF. Using reference TRBV7-8 and TRBJ1-1 for the parts outside the CDR3, the full variable domain is GAGVSQSPRYKVAKRGQDVALRCDPISGHVSLFWYQQALGQGPEFLTYFQNEAQLDKSGLPSDRFFAERPEGSVSTLKIQRTQQEDSAVYLCASSLGQGSTEAFFGQGTRLTVV.

The CDR3 region is CASSFGTQQETQYF. The sequenced part of the CDR3 DNA is TGCGCCAGCAGCTTCGGGACACAGCAAGAGACC. The chain combines TRBV5-1 with TRBJ2-5, with a tentative D call TRBD1 (6 bases). Read data end 3 residues before the CDR3 end; the end is taken from the germline J gene. Germline V CDR1 and CDR2: SGHRS, YFSETQ. The ends were cut back, 2 bases at V and 2 bases at J, with 10 bases in the middle. The CDR3 runs to 14 residues.

Remarks on this clone: The read terminates 3 residues ahead of where the CDR3 ends, so the germline J gene completes it. V is TRBV20-1 and J is TRBJ1-5; 8 nucleotides align to TRBD1. After removal of 4 bases from V and 2 bases from J, the junction contained 7 bases not matched to a gene. The V gene's germline CDR1 is DFQATT and CDR2 SNEGSKA (reference sequence). The CDR3 is made up of 15 amino acids. The CDR3 DNA, read in part, is TGCAGTGCTACCCGACAGGGGAGGGGCAATCAGCCC. It translates to CSATRQGRGNQP. The full CDR3 protein is CSATRQGRGNQPQHF.

Note on this clone: The read gets to within 3 residues of the CDR3 end, and the germline J gene fills in the rest. The V gene is TRBV28, the J gene TRBJ2-1, with TRBD2 matching 7 bases. This CDR3 region has 15 residues. Trimming at V came to 6 bases and at J to 6 bases, leaving 11 bases not matched to a gene. Germline assignment: CDR1 MDHEN and CDR2 SYDVKM. This CDR3 is CASSPSGSWSNEQFF. The sequenced CDR3 bases are TGTGCCAGCAGCCCTAGCGGCTCCTGGAGCAATGAG. Full variable domain (outside the CDR3, taken from reference TRBV28 and TRBJ2-1): DVKVTQSSRYLVKRTGEKVFLECVQDMDHENMFWYRQDPGLGLRLIYFSYDVKMKEKGDIPEGYSVSREKKERFSLILESASTNQTSMYLCASSPSGSWSNEQFFGPGTRLTVL.

Details on this clone: Read coverage stops 3 residues before the CDR3 terminus; the germline J gene supplies the remainder. V and J are TRBV11-2 and TRBJ1-1; D uncertain. The CDR3 is 13 amino acids. V was cut by 5 bases and J by 1 base, with 8 bases left in between. The V gene's germline CDR1 is SGHAT and CDR2 FQNNGV. The covered CDR3 bases are TGTGCCAGCAGCCCGAGGGCGAACACTGAA. Protein sequence: CASSPRANTE. The CDR3, in full, reads CASSPRANTEAFF. Full variable domain (outside the CDR3, taken from reference TRBV11-2 and TRBJ1-1): EAGVAQSPRYKIIEKRQSVAFWCNPISGHATLYWYQQILGQGPKLLIQFQNNGVVDDSQLPKDRFSAERLKGVDSTLKIQPAKLEDSAVYLCASSPRANTEAFFGQGTRLTVV.

A note on this clone: The CDR3 goes on 3 residues after the read ends, and that part is filled in from the germline J gene. The rearrangement uses TRBV19 and TRBJ1-3; 7 bases map to TRBD1. Germline V lookup: CDR1 LNHDA, CDR2 SQIVND (reference sequence). The CDR3 sequence is 16 residues long. V dropped 6 bases and J dropped 0; count of bases not matched to a gene: 8. CDR3 amino acids: CASRNGTADSGNTIYF. Partial CDR3 DNA: TGTGCCAGTAGAAACGGGACAGCCGACTCTGGAAACACC.

On this clone: The CDR3 end lies 3 residues beyond the end of the read and is filled in from the germline J gene. The rearrangement uses TRBV19 and TRBJ2-3; 15 bases map to TRBD2. Germline V gives CDR1 LNHDA, CDR2 SQIVND (reference sequence). The V segment lost 5 bases and the J segment 5 bases; nucleotides outside the gene matches: 5. The CDR3 totals 16 residues. Incomplete CDR3 DNA: TGTGCCAGTAGTTCGGGACTAGCGGGAGGAATAGATACG. Translated: CASSSGLAGGIDT. The whole CDR3 sequence is CASSSGLAGGIDTQYF.

Of note for this clone: The read is 3 residues too short to cover the CDR3 end, so that end is filled in from the germline J gene. The J gene is TRBJ1-6, the V gene TRBV7-9; 10 nucleotides agree with TRBD1. The CDR3 consists of 14 residues. Germline loops: CDR1 SEHNR, CDR2 FQNEAQ (reference sequence). Losses at the gene ends were 5 bases for V and 8 bases for J; bases not matched to a gene: 3. CDR3 bases read: TGTGCCAGCAGCCCGGGACAGGGGTATTCACCC. Its protein is CASSPGQGYSP. The entire CDR3 sequence reads CASSPGQGYSPLHF.

A word on this clone: Coverage ceases 3 residues before the CDR3 finishes, and the germline J gene fills in the end. The same CDR3 also results from other DNA sequences found in this sample. This chain links TRBV20-1 with TRBJ1-2; the match to TRBD1 covers 9 bases. The CDR3 is 13 residues long. Trimming at V came to 6 bases and at J to 3 bases, leaving 5 bases not matched to a gene. Germline lookup yields CDR1 DFQATT and CDR2 SNEGSKA (reference sequence). The CDR3 sequence is CSALGQGDYGYTF. The CDR3 DNA, read in part, is TGCAGTGCCTTGGGACAGGGCGACTATGGC.

About this clone itself: The missing CDR3 end, 3 residues past where the read stops, is filled in from the germline J gene. This chain joins TRBV29-1 and TRBJ1-4, with D possibly matching TRBD1 (6 bases). Looked up from germline, CDR1 is SQVTM and CDR2 is ANQGSEA. The CDR3 sequence is 11 residues long. The CDR3 loop reads CSVLQGMELFF. CDR3 bases read: TGCAGCGTCCTACAGGGAATGGAA.

On this clone: The DNA ends 3 residues before the CDR3 does, and the rest of the CDR3 is filled in from the germline J gene. The J gene is TRBJ1-1, the V gene TRBV19; D is undetermined. CDR1 is LNHDA, CDR2 SQIVND, per germline (reference sequence). Trimming cost V 5 bases and J 1 base, with 8 bases left between them. The CDR3 consists of 13 residues. The CDR3 DNA, read in part, is TGTGCCAGTAGTGTCACAGAGAACACTGAA. Its translation is CASSVTENTE. The entire CDR3 is CASSVTENTEAFF.

With respect to this clone: The observed sequence ends 3 residues before the CDR3 terminus, with the missing tail filled in from the germline J gene. The chain employs TRBV5-1 and TRBJ2-5; 7 bases map to TRBD1. The length of the CDR3 is 15 residues. V lost 7 bases and J lost 2; bases outside the gene matches: 11. Germline V gives CDR1 SGHRS, CDR2 YFSETQ. The CDR3 here is CASRAPDREQETQYF. The CDR3 DNA, read in part, is TGCGCCAGCCGAGCCCCCGACAGGGAACAAGAGACC.

Measured by frequency, this clone is medium-sized. The read falls 3 residues short of the CDR3 end, and the missing part is taken from the germline J gene. V is TRBV29-1 and J is TRBJ1-2, with 7 bases fitting TRBD1. Trimming took 7 bases from V and 5 from J; bases not matched to a gene: 10. This CDR3 contains 13 residues. CDR1 is SQVTM and CDR2 is ANQGSEA in the germline V gene. The CDR3 loop is CSAERTGEYGYTF. Incomplete CDR3 DNA: TGCAGCGCCGAACGGACAGGTGAATATGGC.

As to this clone: The read ends 3 residues before the CDR3 terminus; that terminus is restored from the germline J gene. The rearrangement uses TRBV7-3 and TRBJ2-1; no clear D. CDR1 is SGHTA and CDR2 is FQGTGA in the germline V gene. Trimming stripped 2 bases from V and 0 bases from J, with 11 bases between. CDR3 length: 16 residues. The DNA read from the CDR3 is TGTGCCAGCAGCTTACCCCCGACAAGCTCCTACAATGAG. Protein product: CASSLPPTSSYNE. The whole CDR3 is CASSLPPTSSYNEQFF. The variable domain in full, completed from reference TRBV7-3 and TRBJ2-1, reads GAGVSQTPSNKVTEKGKYVELRCDPISGHTALYWYRQSLGQGPEFLIYFQGTGAADDSGLPNDRFFAVRPEGSVSTLKIQRTERGDSAVYLCASSLPPTSSYNEQFFGPGTRLTVL.

A word on this clone: The read stops 3 residues short of the end of the CDR3; the missing end is completed from the germline J gene. The chain recombines TRBV5-5 with TRBJ2-7; D ambiguous. The V gene lost 2 bases and the J gene lost 2 bases, with 11 bases spanning the gap. The CDR3 runs to 14 residues. Germline V gene data show CDR1 as SGHKS and CDR2 as YYEKEE (reference sequence). The DNA read from the CDR3 is TGTGCCAGCAGCTTCGCTTTTTCAGCCTACGAG. Translation gives CASSFAFSAYE. The whole CDR3 is CASSFAFSAYEQYF.

In regard to this clone: The read comes to an end 3 residues before the CDR3 does, leaving the germline J gene to fill in the end. The chain combines TRBV20-1 with TRBJ2-7, with a weak D call TRBD1 (6 bases). The CDR3 extends over 15 amino acids. In germline, CDR1 is DFQATT, CDR2 SNEGSKA (reference sequence). Trimming pared 0 bases from V and 4 bases from J, leaving 16 bases between. The part of the CDR3 DNA that was read is TGCAGTGCTAGAGACCTCGGGACATCATTTTACGAG. This encodes CSARDLGTSFYE. The whole CDR3 region reads CSARDLGTSFYEQYF.

Notes on this clone: The missing CDR3 end, 3 residues past where the read stops, is filled in from the germline J gene. J is TRBJ2-7 and V is TRBV19; D may be TRBD1 or TRBD2 (5 bases each). This CDR3 comprises 16 residues. The V gene's germline CDR1 is LNHDA and CDR2 SQIVND (reference sequence). Trimming took off 1 base at V and 1 base at J, with 14 bases between the two ends. Incomplete CDR3 DNA: TGTGCCAGTAGTATAGGGGAAGGGGAGATATCCTACGAG. Its translation is CASSIGEGEISYE. The full CDR3 sequence reads CASSIGEGEISYEQYF.

Concerning this clone: The read ends 3 residues before the CDR3 terminus; that terminus is restored from the germline J gene. V gene TRBV20-1 combines with J gene TRBJ2-1; TRBD2 agrees at 9 bases. J was trimmed by 8 bases and V by 5 bases; bases with no gene match: 13. The CDR3 runs 15 residues. Germline values: CDR1 DFQATT, CDR2 SNEGSKA (reference sequence). Incomplete CDR3 DNA: TGCAGTGCTCCGCTATTCGGCGGGGGGGCCTATGAG. Amino acids: CSAPLFGGGAYE. The CDR3 as a whole reads CSAPLFGGGAYEQFF.

The CDR3 region is CASSRTSGSLNEQFF. CDR3 DNA, as far as it was read: TGTGCCAGCAGCCGGACTAGCGGGAGTTTGAATGAG. This chain links TRBV7-9 with TRBJ2-1; 13 bases map to TRBD2. The observed sequence ends 3 residues before the CDR3 terminus, with the missing tail filled in from the germline J gene. This CDR3 has 15 residues. The V segment lost 5 bases and the J segment 7 bases; nucleotides outside the gene matches: 5. Germline V CDR1 and CDR2: SEHNR, FQNEAQ (reference sequence). The full variable domain, rest sourced from reference TRBV7-9 and TRBJ2-1, is DTGVSQNPRHKITKRGQNVTFRCDPISEHNRLYWYRQTLGQGPEFLTYFQNEAQLEKSRLLSDRFSAERPKGSFSTLEIQRTEQGDSAMYLCASSRTSGSLNEQFFGPGTRLTVL.

About this clone: The CDR3 is cut off 3 residues early in the read; its end comes from the germline J gene. V and J are TRBV4-1 and TRBJ2-3; weak D call: TRBD2 (6 bases). The CDR3 covers 16 residues. V was clipped by 1 base and J by 0 bases, with 11 bases between them. Germline V CDR1 and CDR2: MGHRA, YSYEKL. The DNA read from the CDR3 is TGCGCCAGCAGCCAAGTTCTCGGGGGAAGCACAGATACG. As protein: CASSQVLGGSTDT. The full CDR3 reads CASSQVLGGSTDTQYF.

As concerns this clone: Read data end 3 residues before the CDR3 end; the end is taken from the germline J gene. The rearrangement uses TRBV2 and TRBJ1-1, with a weak D call TRBD1 (5 bases). V was pared by 4 bases and J by 0 bases, with 6 bases between. In germline, CDR1 is SNHLY, CDR2 FYNNEI. This CDR3 is 13 amino acids long. The CDR3 DNA, read in part, is TGTGCCAGCAGTGCAGGGTTGAACACTGAA. Its translation is CASSAGLNTE. The whole CDR3 sequence is CASSAGLNTEAFF.

As concerns this clone: The read halts 3 residues ahead of the CDR3 end, with the missing end drawn from the germline J gene. The chain has TRBV28 and TRBJ1-2; D may be TRBD1 (5 bases). This CDR3 comprises 13 residues. Deletions cut 10 bases from V and 3 bases from J, with 15 bases between. Germline V CDR1 and CDR2: MDHEN, SYDVKM. The CDR3 here is CATTGGSYYGYTF. The CDR3 DNA, read in part, is TGTGCCACCACAGGAGGGTCTTACTATGGC.

Remarks on this clone: The read falls 3 residues short of the CDR3 end, and the missing part is taken from the germline J gene. The chain uses TRBV2 and TRBJ2-7; 7 nucleotides align to TRBD1. This CDR3 contains 15 residues. V was clipped by 7 bases and J by 0 bases; unmatched bases: 9. The germline V gene encodes CDR1 SNHLY and CDR2 FYNNEI. CDR3 region: CASILPDRNSYEQYF. CDR3 DNA, as far as it was read: TGTGCCAGCATTCTTCCGGACAGGAACTCCTACGAG.

Points on this clone: The DNA ends 3 residues before the CDR3 does, and the rest of the CDR3 is filled in from the germline J gene. The chain couples TRBV19 to TRBJ2-3; 8 bases agree with TRBD1. The germline CDR1 and CDR2 sequences are LNHDA and SQIVND (reference sequence). This CDR3 has 15 residues. V dropped 6 bases and J dropped 1; count of bases not matched to a gene: 6. The CDR3 bases that were read are TGTGCCAGTAGCCCGACAGGGGACCGCACAGATACG. Translation: CASSPTGDRTDT. The full CDR3 protein reads CASSPTGDRTDTQYF.

CDR3 bases read: TGTGCCAGTAGTCCTTCCCCGGGTAACTATGGC. Amino acid sequence: CASSPSPGNYG. The entire CDR3 reads CASSPSPGNYGYTF. The chain carries TRBV19 and TRBJ1-2; D gene ambiguous. The CDR3 extends 3 residues past the end of the read, so its final part is completed from the germline J gene. The CDR3 has 14 residues. Trimming pared 5 bases from V and 1 base from J, leaving 11 bases between. Germline V gives CDR1 LNHDA, CDR2 SQIVND (reference sequence).

With regard to this clone: The read ends 3 residues before the CDR3 terminus; that terminus is restored from the germline J gene. The chain couples TRBV5-1 to TRBJ1-2, with D maybe TRBD1 (5 bases). V lost 4 bases to trimming and J lost 2 bases, with 12 bases between them. Germline CDR1 reads SGHRS; CDR2 reads YFSETQ. The CDR3 sequence is 14 residues long. CDR3 bases read: TGCGCCAGCAGCCAGCGGGAGGGGAACTATGGC. This sequence encodes CASSQREGNYG. The full CDR3 is CASSQREGNYGYTF.

Comments on this clone: Coverage ceases 3 residues before the CDR3 finishes, and the germline J gene fills in the end. This sequence joins TRBV30 and TRBJ1-5, with 10 positions matching TRBD1. CDR1 and CDR2 (germline): GTSNPN, SVGIG (reference sequence). The CDR3 is 16 residues long. V dropped 3 bases and J dropped 4; count of bases not matched to a gene: 9. CDR3 loop: CAWSRTGGSLNQPQHF. The sequenced CDR3 bases are TGTGCCTGGAGCCGGACAGGGGGGTCCTTGAATCAGCCC.

The CDR3 DNA, read in part, is TGTGCCAGCAGCCCCCGCCAGCAGGGGAGCACAGATACG. Amino acid sequence: CASSPRQQGSTDT. The whole CDR3 region reads CASSPRQQGSTDTQYF. The chain recombines TRBV14 with TRBJ2-3; tentatively, D is TRBD1 (6 bases). From the germline J gene comes the end of the CDR3, since the read stops 3 residues before it. Trimming removed 4 bases from V and 0 bases from J, with 14 bases in between. CDR1 and CDR2 (germline): SGHDN, FVKESK. CDR3 length: 16 amino acids.

Notes on this clone: Sequencing ends 3 residues short of the CDR3 end; the germline J gene provides the rest. The rearrangement joins TRBV5-1 to TRBJ2-1, with 9 bases fitting TRBD1. V was pared by 1 base and J by 9 bases, with 5 bases of the junction left unmatched. CDR1 is SGHRS, CDR2 YFSETQ, per germline. The CDR3 runs to 14 residues. Partial CDR3 DNA: TGCGCCAGCAGCTTGTGGGGGACAGGGCTTGAG. Translating gives CASSLWGTGLE. The full CDR3 reads CASSLWGTGLEQFF.

Turning to this clone: The read gets to within 3 residues of the CDR3 end, and the germline J gene fills in the rest. The rearrangement links TRBV2 to TRBJ2-3, with 15 bases that match TRBD2. V shed 4 bases and J 8 bases; nucleotides not matched to a gene: 4. CDR1 is SNHLY, CDR2 FYNNEI, per germline. There are 15 residues in the CDR3. This CDR3 is CASSGTSGGARTQYF. The CDR3 DNA, read in part, is TGTGCCAGCAGTGGGACTAGCGGGGGGGCCCGTACG.

CDR3 loop: CASSPQGAGTEAFF. The sequenced part of the CDR3 DNA is TGTGCCAGCAGCCCGCAGGGGGCCGGAACTGAA. V usage is TRBV7-9 and J usage is TRBJ1-1; 8 nucleotides align to TRBD1. The observed sequence ends 3 residues before the CDR3 terminus, with the missing tail filled in from the germline J gene. This CDR3 spans 14 amino acids. With 5 bases clipped from V and 5 bases from J, the junction kept 7 bases outside the gene matches. Germline V lookup: CDR1 SEHNR, CDR2 FQNEAQ (reference sequence).

In the case of this clone: The CDR3 end falls 3 residues outside the read, so it is completed with the germline J gene. The rearrangement uses TRBV7-3 and TRBJ1-2, with 9 nucleotides matching TRBD1. Germline V lookup: CDR1 SGHTA, CDR2 FQGTGA. The junction had 0 bases not matched to a gene; V was cut back by 3 bases and J by 4 bases. This CDR3 comprises 13 residues. The chain's CDR3 is CASSLDRGYGYTF. The covered CDR3 bases are TGTGCCAGCAGCTTGGACAGGGGCTATGGC.